The present TCR beta chain was sequenced within a study of blood T cell repertoires in COVID-19. At the level of the study: There were acute and convalescent COVID-19 samples, and they came from the United States, Italy and Spain. PBMCs, B-cell-depleted T cells, or T cells provided the cDNA or gDNA that made up the material.

The CDR3 extends over 15 amino acids. The germline V gene has CDR1 MNHEY and CDR2 SVGAGI. Trimming took 10 bases from V and 3 from J, leaving 19 bases between them. As processed by the authors: Estimation of nucleated cell counts was performed using reference gene primer amplification. Sequenced by immunoSEQ multiplex PCR; TCRdb stores in-frame clones only, minus some. The V and J calls and clone size are taken from that table; D and trimming were inferred from the DNA. The top ten clones hold roughly 32% of a sample with 72,000 or so clones, 75% to 90% of them seen once. Specimen: peripheral blood. V and J are TRBV6-5 and TRBJ1-5; no clear D. The origin of this receptor is a woman of 80 years or more with active or convalescent COVID-19. The CDR3 spells CATVSWASNNQPQHF. CDR3 sequence (DNA): TGTGCCACGGTTTCCTGGGCATCAAACAATCAGCCCCAGCATTTT.